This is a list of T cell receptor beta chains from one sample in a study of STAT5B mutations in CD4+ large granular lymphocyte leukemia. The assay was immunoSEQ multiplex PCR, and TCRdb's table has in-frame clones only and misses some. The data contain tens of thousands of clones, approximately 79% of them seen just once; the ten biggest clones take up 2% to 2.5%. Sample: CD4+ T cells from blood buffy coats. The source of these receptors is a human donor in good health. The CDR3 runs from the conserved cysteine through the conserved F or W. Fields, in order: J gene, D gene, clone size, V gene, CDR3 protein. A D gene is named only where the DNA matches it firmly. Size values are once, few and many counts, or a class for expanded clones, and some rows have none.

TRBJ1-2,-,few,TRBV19,CASSRASRGYTF
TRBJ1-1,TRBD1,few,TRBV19,CASSTDRGGTEAFF
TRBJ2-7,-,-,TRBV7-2,CASSFRGGQQYF
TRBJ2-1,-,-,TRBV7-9,CASSLAEGQFF
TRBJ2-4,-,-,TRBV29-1,CSVEEKLTTLAKNIQYF
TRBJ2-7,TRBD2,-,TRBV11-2,CASSRTSGISSYEQYF
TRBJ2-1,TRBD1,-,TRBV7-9,CASSVKGQGMDEQFF
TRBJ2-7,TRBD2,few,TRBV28,CASKTAGVFSYEQYF
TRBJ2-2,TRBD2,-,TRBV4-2,CASSQEAGGNTGELFF
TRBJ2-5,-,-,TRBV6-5,CASRIIRDKQETQYF
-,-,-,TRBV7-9,CASSLAGAGSHEQYF
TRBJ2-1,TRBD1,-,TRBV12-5,CASGLVQGTGALSYNEQFF
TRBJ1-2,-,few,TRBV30,CAFGRAARGYTF
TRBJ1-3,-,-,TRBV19,CATRQPGSGNTIYF